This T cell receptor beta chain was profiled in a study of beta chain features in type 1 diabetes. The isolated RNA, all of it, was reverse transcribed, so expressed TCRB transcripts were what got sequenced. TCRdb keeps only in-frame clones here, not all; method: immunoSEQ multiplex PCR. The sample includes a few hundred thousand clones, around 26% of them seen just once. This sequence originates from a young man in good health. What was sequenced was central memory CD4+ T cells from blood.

The CDR3 DNA reads TGTGCCAGCAGCCCAACAGGGGGCTCGGGGAATGGCTACACCTTC. Translating it yields CASSPTGGSGNGYTF. This chain connects TRBV7-2 to TRBJ1-2, with 9 bases aligning to TRBD1. The V segment lost 5 bases and the J segment 6 bases; nucleotides outside the gene matches: 10. Germline assignment: CDR1 SGHTA and CDR2 FQGNSA. This CDR3 spans 15 amino acids. Using reference TRBV7-2 and TRBJ1-2 for the parts outside the CDR3, the full variable domain is GAGVSQSPSNKVTEKGKDVELRCDPISGHTALYWYRQSLGQGLEFLIYFQGNSAPDKSGLPSDRFSAERTGGSVSTLTIQRTQQEDSAVYLCASSPTGGSGNGYTFGSGTRLTVV.